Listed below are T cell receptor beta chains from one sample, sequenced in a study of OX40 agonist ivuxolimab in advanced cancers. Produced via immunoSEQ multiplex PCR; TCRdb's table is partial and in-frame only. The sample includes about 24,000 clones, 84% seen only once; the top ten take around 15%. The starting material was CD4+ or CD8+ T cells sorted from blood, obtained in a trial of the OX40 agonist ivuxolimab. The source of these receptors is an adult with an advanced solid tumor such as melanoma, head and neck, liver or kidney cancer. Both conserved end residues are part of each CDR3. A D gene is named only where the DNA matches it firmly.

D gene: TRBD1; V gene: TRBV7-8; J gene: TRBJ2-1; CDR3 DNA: TGTGCCAGCAGCTTGCGACAGGGCGGTGAGCAGTTCTTC; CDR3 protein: CASSLRQGGEQFF
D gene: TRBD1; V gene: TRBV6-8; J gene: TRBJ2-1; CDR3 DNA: TGTGCCAGCAGCCGGCCGGGACAGGGATCCTACAATGAGCAGTTCTTC; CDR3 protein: CASSRPGQGSYNEQFF
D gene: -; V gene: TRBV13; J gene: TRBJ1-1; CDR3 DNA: TGTGCCAGCAGCTTAGATCTGAACACTGAAGCTTTCTTT; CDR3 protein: CASSLDLNTEAFF
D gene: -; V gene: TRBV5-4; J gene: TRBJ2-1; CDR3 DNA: TGTGCCAGCAGCGGTGACTCATTGTTCTACAATGAGCAGTTCTTC; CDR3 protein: CASSGDSLFYNEQFF
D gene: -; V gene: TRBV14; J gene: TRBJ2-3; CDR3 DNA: TGTGCCAGCAGCCAAGTGAGACAGGTGACAGATACGCAGTATTTT; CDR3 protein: CASSQVRQVTDTQYF
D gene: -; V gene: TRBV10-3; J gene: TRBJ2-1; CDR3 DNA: TGTGCCATCACAGACTCGAGACAGGAAGGGCAGTTCTTC; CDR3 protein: CAITDSRQEGQFF
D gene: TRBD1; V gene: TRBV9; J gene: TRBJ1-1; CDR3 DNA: TGTGCCAGCAGCGTAGGGGCAACAGGGGTGGAAGATACTGAAGCTTTCTTT; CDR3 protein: CASSVGATGVEDTEAFF
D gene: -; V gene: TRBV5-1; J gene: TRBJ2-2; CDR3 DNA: TGCGCCAGCAGTGAGTTCCCAGGGAACACCGGGGAGCTGTTTTTT; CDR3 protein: CASSEFPGNTGELFF
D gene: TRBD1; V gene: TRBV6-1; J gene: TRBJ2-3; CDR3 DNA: TGTGCCAGCAGTGAAATCAGGGGGGATACGCAGTATTTT; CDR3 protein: CASSEIRGDTQYF
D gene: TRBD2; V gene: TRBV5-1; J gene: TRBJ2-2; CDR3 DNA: TGCGCCAGCAGCGTAGCGGGAGGGGTTTCGAACACCGGGGAGCTGTTTTTT; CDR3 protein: CASSVAGGVSNTGELFF
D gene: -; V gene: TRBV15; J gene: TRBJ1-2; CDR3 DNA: TGTGCCACCAGCAGAGATGTTCAGGGTAAAGGCTACACCTTC; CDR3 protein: CATSRDVQGKGYTF
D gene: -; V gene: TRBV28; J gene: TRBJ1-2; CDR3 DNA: TGTGCCAGCAGTTTAGAGTCGGGCAGGCCCTATGGCTACACCTTC; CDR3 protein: CASSLESGRPYGYTF
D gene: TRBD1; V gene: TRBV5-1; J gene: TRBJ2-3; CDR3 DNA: TGCGCCAGCAGACCCGGGACAGCTAGCACAGATACGCAGTATTTT; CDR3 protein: CASRPGTASTDTQYF
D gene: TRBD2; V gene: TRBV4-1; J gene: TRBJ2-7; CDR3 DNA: TGCGCCAGCAGCTCCGGACTAGAATCACGCGAGCAGTACTTC; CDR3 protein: CASSSGLESREQYF